These 6 T cell receptor beta chains were all obtained from the same sample, sequenced in a study of identical twins. TCRdb fed the 5' RACE reads into MiXCR, producing one record per CDR3 protein. The data show 600,000 to 800,000 distinct CDR3 sequences, with about 20% seen just once and roughly 4% held by the top ten. These same records also appear under a second study, on T cells expressing NK-cell markers.

The sequencing input was PBMCs. The source of these receptors is a woman aged 18-29 years in good health.

This clonotype was recorded a few times. This sequence joins TRBV12-3 or TRBV12-4 and TRBJ2-5; weak D call: TRBD2 (5 bases). The CDR3 loop spans 14 amino acids. Trimming removed 1 base at V and 5 bases at J, with 11 bases between. The CDR3 reads CASSLGPSFETQYF. The DNA for the CDR3 is TGTGCCAGCAGTTTAGGTCCTAGCTTTGAGACCCAGTACTTC.

The CDR3: CASSSGWTGSNYNEQFF. Written as DNA, the CDR3 is TGTGCCAGCAGTTCCGGGTGGACAGGGAGTAACTACAATGAGCAGTTCTTC. This rearrangement joins TRBV12-3 or TRBV12-4 to TRBJ2-1; 8 positions match TRBD1. The trim removed 4 bases at V and 3 bases at J, leaving 11 bases unmatched. The CDR3 has 17 amino acids.

The J gene is TRBJ1-1, the V gene TRBV29-1; D gene uncertain. Germline CDR1 reads SQVTM; CDR2 reads ANQGSEA. The CDR3 spans 11 residues. Between the trimmed V and J ends, which lost 5 bases and 4 bases, there was a span of 8 bases. The DNA for the CDR3 is TGCAGCGTTCGAGAGACCACTGAAGCTTTCTTT. Translated: CSVRETTEAFF.

The chain carries TRBV6-5 and TRBJ2-3; no reliable D call. CDR3 length: 14 residues. Trimming took off 0 bases at V and 4 bases at J, with 8 bases between the two ends. Germline V gene data show CDR1 as MNHEY and CDR2 as SVGAGI. CDR3 loop: CASSYSSEADTQYF. In DNA form, the CDR3 reads TGTGCCAGCAGTTACTCGAGCGAAGCAGATACGCAGTATTTT.

This clonotype was observed a handful of times. The chain uses TRBV10-3 and TRBJ2-2, with D possibly being TRBD1 or TRBD2 (5 bases each). Per the germline V gene, CDR1 is ENHRY and CDR2 is SYGVKD. V was cut by 2 bases and J by 6 bases, with 16 bases left in between. This CDR3 spans 16 amino acids. CDR3 residues: CAISETTGQGPGELFF. For the CDR3, the DNA is TGTGCCATCAGTGAGACTACTGGCCAGGGACCCGGGGAGCTGTTTTTT.

The sample holds a few counts of this clonotype. This chain joins TRBV6-1 and TRBJ2-3, with 10 bases aligning to TRBD2. The CDR3 loop spans 16 amino acids. V lost 6 bases, J lost 2 bases, and 8 bases stayed unmatched. CDR1 is MNHNS, CDR2 SASEGT, per germline. The CDR3, as DNA: TGTGCCAGCAGCCTCCGGACTAGCGGAACCACAGATACGCAGTATTTT. Protein sequence: CASSLRTSGTTDTQYF.